This T cell receptor beta chain was observed in a study of blood T cell repertoires in COVID-19. Study-level background: PBMCs, B-cell-depleted T cells, or T cells were the source of the cDNA or gDNA that made up the material.

This CDR3 comprises 13 residues. Looked up from germline, CDR1 is GTSNPN and CDR2 is SVGIG (reference sequence). The V end lost 5 bases, the J end lost 5 bases, and 15 bases lay between the germline ends. Clones were sequenced by immunoSEQ multiplex PCR, and TCRdb holds only the in-frame ones, with some missing. The table shows over 200,000 clones, with about 90% occurring only once. The V and J genes are TRBV30 and TRBJ1-1; the D gene is possibly TRBD1 (5 bases). The receptor was derived from a middle-aged man with active or convalescent COVID-19. The material sequenced was peripheral blood. This CDR3 is CAWHTPGRTEAFF. CDR3 bases: TGTGCCTGGCATACGCCAGGGAGGACTGAAGCTTTCTTT.